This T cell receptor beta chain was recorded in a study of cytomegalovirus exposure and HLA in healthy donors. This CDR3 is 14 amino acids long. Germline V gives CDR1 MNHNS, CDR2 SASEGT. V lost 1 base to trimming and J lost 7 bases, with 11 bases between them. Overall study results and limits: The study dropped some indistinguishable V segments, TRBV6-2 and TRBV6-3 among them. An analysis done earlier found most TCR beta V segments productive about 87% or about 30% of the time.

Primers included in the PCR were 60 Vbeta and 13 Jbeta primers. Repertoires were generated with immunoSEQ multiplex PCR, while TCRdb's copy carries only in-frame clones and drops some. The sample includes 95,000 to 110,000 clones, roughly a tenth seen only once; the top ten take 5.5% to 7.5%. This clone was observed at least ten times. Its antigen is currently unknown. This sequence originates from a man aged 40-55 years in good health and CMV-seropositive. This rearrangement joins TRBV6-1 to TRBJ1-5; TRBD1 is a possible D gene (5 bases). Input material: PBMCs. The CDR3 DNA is TGTGCCAGCAGTGAAGAAGGGGTAGTACAGCCCCAGCATTTT. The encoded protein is CASSEEGVVQPQHF.